Here is one T cell receptor beta chain with its context. What it binds is unknown. Data came from immunoSEQ multiplex PCR; TCRdb stores just in-frame clones and leaves some out. Of 40,000 to 45,000 clones listed, approximately 67% are singletons. This specimen comes from a study of PD-1 blockade in classical Hodgkin lymphoma. Regarding the study as a whole: Similar baseline diversity was found in complete responders and newly diagnosed patients.

From germline, CDR1 is GTSNPN and CDR2 SVGIG (reference sequence). The V end lost 4 bases, the J end lost 3 bases, and 14 bases lay between the germline ends. This CDR3 spans 14 amino acids. Specified time point: cycle 4 day 1 (C4D1), after 6 weeks of nivolumab. Brentuximab vedotin exposure varied, and every patient relapsed after autologous stem cell transplantation. The best responses consisted of complete response, partial response or progressive disease. The clonotype originates from a human donor with classical Hodgkin lymphoma. The sequencing here drew on peripheral blood mononuclear cells (PBMCs), taken before the fourth cycle of nivolumab. V gene TRBV30 combines with J gene TRBJ2-3; TRBD1 is a possible D gene (6 bases). The CDR3 sequence is CAWNSGQPTDTQYF. The CDR3 DNA reads TGTGCCTGGAACTCAGGACAGCCGACAGATACGCAGTATTTT.